This TCR beta chain was sequenced for a study of T cell changes during pregnancy in multiple sclerosis. CDR3 length: 13 residues. V shed 10 bases, J shed 4 bases, and the junction held 7 bases outside the gene matches. Looked up from germline, CDR1 is LNHDA and CDR2 is SQIVND (reference sequence). This clone has a single count. TCRdb's copy holds only in-frame clones and misses some; the assay was immunoSEQ multiplex PCR. The sample records 55,000 to 80,000 clones, 80% to 95% being singletons. The V call is TRBV19, the J call TRBJ1-1; 9 nucleotides line up with TRBD1. The source is a female donor with multiple sclerosis, enrolled in a pregnancy study. Sequenced material: CD8+ T cells from peripheral blood mononuclear cells, taken in the second trimester of pregnancy. CDR3 nucleotides: TGTGCCATCTCGACAGGGGGTACCACTGAAGCTTTCTTT. Translated, it gives CAISTGGTTEAFF.